Listed below are T cell receptor beta chains from one sample, sequenced in a study of T cell responses to AZD1222 COVID-19 vaccine. The data were produced by immunoSEQ multiplex PCR, yet TCRdb's version contains in-frame clones alone and is incomplete. The profile covers roughly 70,000 clones, with less than 85% appearing a single time and 23% taken by the ten largest. Sequencing used peripheral blood, obtained on day 0 of MenACWY control vaccination. The receptors were sampled from an adult in good health. The CDR3 runs from the conserved cysteine through the conserved F or W. The D gene is left open where the match is weak. Size values are once, few and many counts, or a class for expanded clones, and some rows have none.

j_call,d_call,v_call,clone_size,cdr3_nt,cdr3_aa
TRBJ1-6,NA,TRBV19,NA,TGTGCCAGTAGTATCCGAGGCCAGGGAGACTCACCCCTCCACTTT,CASSIRGQGDSPLHF
TRBJ2-7,NA,TRBV7-8,NA,TGTGCCAGCAGCTTAACCGCTGGGGGGATTGAGCAGTACTTC,CASSLTAGGIEQYF
TRBJ2-1,NA,TRBV18,NA,TGTGCCAGCTCACCAGACAGTCCCGGGCAGTTCTTC,CASSPDSPGQFF
TRBJ1-5,NA,TRBV29-1,NA,TGCAGGACTTACGGGGCGCTCAATCAGCCCCAGCATTTT,CRTYGALNQPQHF
TRBJ1-5,TRBD1,TRBV6-5,NA,TGTGCCAGCAGCCGCGGACAGGCCAATCAGCCCCAGCATTTT,CASSRGQANQPQHF
TRBJ1-2,TRBD1,TRBV9,NA,TGTGCCAGCAGCCCAGGGACAGGTCAGACTAACTATGGCTACACCTTC,CASSPGTGQTNYGYTF
TRBJ1-1,NA,TRBV4-1,once,TGCGCCAGCAGCCAAGATCCGGACAGAGAAGCTTTCTTT,CASSQDPDREAFF
TRBJ1-4,NA,TRBV10-3,NA,TGTGCCATCAGGGGACTGCCTAATGAAAAACTGTTTTTT,CAIRGLPNEKLFF
TRBJ1-3,TRBD1,TRBV13,NA,TGTGCCAGCAGCCGGACAGGGGGTGTAAACACCATATATTTT,CASSRTGGVNTIYF
TRBJ1-2,NA,TRBV3-1/TRBV3-2,NA,TGTGCCAGCAGCCAAGCGGCAGGGTCGACCTATGGCTACACCTTC,CASSQAAGSTYGYTF
TRBJ1-2,NA,TRBV4-2,NA,TGTGCCAGCAGCCAAGATCTGAGGGAACTGGGTCATGGCTACACCTTC,CASSQDLRELGHGYTF
TRBJ1-2,NA,TRBV18,NA,TGTGCCAGCTCACCACCAGGGGTTGGCTATGGCTACACCTTC,CASSPPGVGYGYTF
TRBJ2-1,NA,TRBV9,once,TGTGCCAGCAGCGGAATTAGGGATGAGCAGTTCTTC,CASSGIRDEQFF
TRBJ1-1,NA,TRBV5-4,NA,TGTGCCAGCAGCTTTGGCGGATCGAACACTGAAGCTTTCTTT,CASSFGGSNTEAFF
TRBJ1-2,NA,TRBV30,few,TGTGCCTGGAGTGTTGGTAGGGACTATGGCTACACCTTC,CAWSVGRDYGYTF
TRBJ2-7,TRBD1,TRBV6-5,NA,TGTGCCAGCAGTACCCCGTCAGGGGGTACCTACGAGCAGTACTTC,CASSTPSGGTYEQYF
TRBJ1-5,NA,TRBV28,NA,TGTGCCAGCAGTTTATTAAGGCAGCCCCAGCATTTT,CASSLLRQPQHF
TRBJ2-2,NA,TRBV19,NA,TGTGCCAGCCGATTCGGGGGGAACACCGGGGAGCTGTTTTTT,CASRFGGNTGELFF
TRBJ2-5,TRBD2,TRBV27,NA,TGTGCCAGCGGAGGACTAGCTTCGGGGGAGACCCAGTACTTC,CASGGLASGETQYF
TRBJ1-1,NA,TRBV28,NA,TGTGCCAGCAGTTTAACAGGGAGGAACACTGAAGCTTTCTTT,CASSLTGRNTEAFF
TRBJ2-1,TRBD2,TRBV11-1,NA,TGTGCCAGCAGCCACGGGAGGGAGCAGTTCTTC,CASSHGREQFF
TRBJ2-1,TRBD2,TRBV2,NA,TGTGCCAGCAGTGAAGCCGGTGGACTAGCAAGGGAGCAGTTCTTC,CASSEAGGLAREQFF
TRBJ1-1,NA,TRBV6-5,NA,TGTGCCAGTCTCCTGGGTATGAACACTGAAGCTTTCTTT,CASLLGMNTEAFF
TRBJ2-7,NA,TRBV21-1,once,TGTGCCAGCAGCAAAAAGGATAACAGGGAGGGCTACGAGCAGTACTTC,CASSKKDNREGYEQYF
TRBJ1-2,NA,TRBV3-1/TRBV3-2,NA,TGTGCCAGCAGCCAAGATTTAGGGGTGGCCTATGGCTACACCTTC,CASSQDLGVAYGYTF
TRBJ1-6,TRBD1,TRBV11-2,NA,TGTGCCAGCAGCGACTCGACAGGGAGGGAATCACCCCTCCACTTT,CASSDSTGRESPLHF
TRBJ2-2,NA,TRBV7-3,NA,TGTGCCAGCAGCACAAGGGTGGCCGGGGAGCTGTTTTTT,CASSTRVAGELFF
TRBJ2-1,NA,TRBV29-1,NA,TGCAGCGTAGAGGGGCCCGGGGGCGCCTACAATGAGCAGTTCTTC,CSVEGPGGAYNEQFF
TRBJ1-1,TRBD1,TRBV10-3,NA,TGTGCCATCAGTGAAGTGGGGACAGGGAACACTGAAGCTTTCTTT,CAISEVGTGNTEAFF
TRBJ2-3,NA,TRBV3-1/TRBV3-2,NA,TGTGCCAGCAGCCAAGAATTGGCGGACTACACAGATACGCAGTATTTT,CASSQELADYTDTQYF
TRBJ2-7,TRBD1,TRBV7-9,NA,TGTGCCAGCAGTTCCCCGGGACAGGGATACGAGCAGTACTTC,CASSSPGQGYEQYF
TRBJ2-1,TRBD2,TRBV19,once,TGTGCCAGTAGTCAGACTAGCGGGGGTCTGATTAATGAGCAGTTCTTC,CASSQTSGGLINEQFF
TRBJ2-3,TRBD2,TRBV19,NA,TGTGCCAGTAAAGTATCGTCAGCGGGAGGCGGGGGTACGCAGTATTTT,CASKVSSAGGGGTQYF
TRBJ1-1,NA,TRBV20-1,NA,TGCAGTGCTAAGCGGAACACTGAAGCTTTCTTT,CSAKRNTEAFF
TRBJ1-1,NA,TRBV28,NA,TGTGCCACCCAAAGTACAGGGTTATATGAAGCTTTCTTT,CATQSTGLYEAFF
TRBJ2-5,TRBD2,TRBV19,NA,TGTGCCAGTAGTACTAGTTCTAGCGGGGGTGAGACCCAGTACTTC,CASSTSSSGGETQYF
TRBJ1-2,NA,TRBV5-1,few,TGCGCCAGCAGCTTAATGGGGAACTATGGCTACACCTTC,CASSLMGNYGYTF
TRBJ2-7,TRBD1,TRBV6-1,many,TGTGCCAGCAGTGAATTTATTTATGGGACAGGCAACTACGAGCAGTACTTC,CASSEFIYGTGNYEQYF
TRBJ2-5,TRBD1,TRBV29-1,NA,TGCAGCGTTGACGGCCGGGCAGGGGGTCGCCAAGAGACCCAGTACTTC,CSVDGRAGGRQETQYF
TRBJ1-6,TRBD1,TRBV19,NA,TGTGCCAGTAGTTCGGACAGGCTAAATAATTCACCCCTCCACTTT,CASSSDRLNNSPLHF
TRBJ1-4,TRBD1,TRBV30,NA,TGTGCCTGGAGTGTAAATGCAGGGGGTAATGAAAAACTGTTTTTT,CAWSVNAGGNEKLFF
TRBJ1-2,NA,TRBV4-2,NA,TGTGCCAGCAGCCACTCAGTAGGGGCCGGCTACACCTTC,CASSHSVGAGYTF
TRBJ1-3,NA,TRBV19,NA,TGTGCCAGTAAGCCACGCACCATCACCTCTGGAAACACCATATATTTT,CASKPRTITSGNTIYF
TRBJ2-2,NA,TRBV5-1,NA,TGCGCCAGCAGCTTCGACCTTCTGAACACCGGGGAGCTGTTTTTT,CASSFDLLNTGELFF
TRBJ1-1,NA,TRBV18,NA,TGTGCCAGCTCACCAAACCACGGGGACACTGAAGCTTTCTTT,CASSPNHGDTEAFF
TRBJ1-1,TRBD1,TRBV30,NA,TGTGCCTGGAGACCCACGACAGGGGTGACGAGTGAAGCTTTCTTT,CAWRPTTGVTSEAFF
TRBJ2-7,NA,TRBV5-1,NA,TGCGCCAGCAGCTCTGGGACGGGCTACGAGCAGTACTTC,CASSSGTGYEQYF
TRBJ2-1,NA,TRBV4-3,few,TGCGCCAGCAGCCCCATGGTCGGATCGGGGGCCAATGAGCAGTTCTTC,CASSPMVGSGANEQFF
TRBJ2-2,NA,TRBV19,NA,TGTGCCAGTAGTATAGGCCCCACCGGGGAGCTGTTTTTT,CASSIGPTGELFF
TRBJ2-7,NA,TRBV9,NA,TGTGCCAGCAGTGCCGGGAATGACCCACCCTACGAGCAGTACTTC,CASSAGNDPPYEQYF
TRBJ1-2,NA,TRBV4-2,NA,TGTGCCAGCAGCCAAGATACGGGGGGCTATGGCTACACCTTC,CASSQDTGGYGYTF
TRBJ1-4,NA,TRBV7-8,once,TGTGCCAGCAGCCGAAGAGGACCTAATGAAAAACTGTTTTTT,CASSRRGPNEKLFF
TRBJ1-2,TRBD1,TRBV6-2/TRBV6-3,NA,TGTGCCAGCAGCTACTACCTCCCACGACAGGGAAAGGATGGCTACACCTTC,CASSYYLPRQGKDGYTF
TRBJ1-6,NA,TRBV7-2,NA,TGTGCCAGCAGCACCGCCGGGGGGAATTCACCCCTCCACTTT,CASSTAGGNSPLHF
TRBJ1-1,NA,TRBV20-1,NA,TGCAGTGCTAGAGATTGGGAGGTAGCTTTCTTT,CSARDWEVAFF